This passage covers 9 T cell receptor beta chains from one sample sequenced in a study of shared clonotypes between healthy human individuals. Here immunoSEQ multiplex PCR was the method, and the copy in TCRdb shows in-frame clones only, minus some. The data contain approximately 1.5 million clones, approximately 98.5% of them seen just once; the ten biggest clones take up about 0.34%. Sequences were obtained from naive CD4+ T cells sorted from blood. Subset in this sample: CD45RA+ positively selected. All receptors derive from a young man in good health.

The J gene is TRBJ2-1, the V gene TRBV25-1; D gene ambiguous. The ends were cut back, 9 bases at V and 5 bases at J, with 8 bases in the middle. CDR3 length: 11 residues. Per germline, CDR1 MGHDK and CDR2 SYGVNS. The CDR3 DNA sequence: TGTGCCAGTACAGAGGACAATGAGCAGTTCTTC. Its protein is CASTEDNEQFF. The variable domain in full, with the rest retrieved from reference TRBV25-1 and TRBJ2-1, is EADIYQTPRYLVIGTGKKITLECSQTMGHDKMYWYQQDPGMELHLIHYSYGVNSTEKGDLSSESTVSRIRTEHFPLTLESARPSHTSQYLCASTEDNEQFFGPGTRLTVL.

V usage is TRBV11-2 and J usage is TRBJ1-1; unclear D gene. Germline CDR1 and CDR2: SGHAT and FQNNGV. V dropped 1 base and J dropped 3 bases, with 9 bases sitting between them. CDR3 length equals 14 residues. The CDR3: CASSLVKDYTEAFF. DNA for the CDR3: TGTGCCAGCAGCTTAGTTAAGGATTACACTGAAGCTTTCTTT.

The V and J genes are TRBV25-1 and TRBJ2-2; 11 bases match TRBD2. Germline lookup yields CDR1 MGHDK and CDR2 SYGVNS. CDR3 size: 15 residues. Trimming at V came to 4 bases and at J to 6 bases, leaving 4 bases not matched to a gene. The CDR3 loop is CASSGLAGGAGELFF. CDR3 nucleotide sequence: TGTGCCAGCAGTGGTCTAGCGGGAGGTGCCGGGGAGCTGTTTTTT.

This sequence joins TRBV5-4 and TRBJ1-2; TRBD1 matches at 8 bases. This CDR3 has 14 residues. Germline V gene sequence: CDR1 SGHNT, CDR2 YYREEE (reference sequence). The V segment lost 4 bases and the J segment 7 bases; nucleotides outside the gene matches: 9. CDR3 loop: CASSPQTGAGGYTF. The CDR3 DNA reads TGTGCCAGCAGCCCACAGACAGGGGCGGGTGGCTACACCTTC.

V gene TRBV7-6 combines with J gene TRBJ2-5; D remains ambiguous. Trimming pared 3 bases from V and 5 bases from J, leaving 16 bases between. Germline V gene sequence: CDR1 SGHVS, CDR2 FNYEAQ. This CDR3 spans 15 amino acids. CDR3 DNA sequence: TGTGCCAGCAGCTTCCCAGGTGGGCTCGGGGAGACCCAGTACTTC. Translated, it gives CASSFPGGLGETQYF.

This clone was detected once. This rearrangement joins TRBV9 to TRBJ1-2; 7 bases align to TRBD1. The germline V gene has CDR1 SGDLS and CDR2 YYNGEE. Losses at the gene ends were 4 bases for V and 9 bases for J; bases not matched to a gene: 9. There are 13 residues in the CDR3. In DNA form, the CDR3 reads TGTGCCAGCAGCAGACGACAGGGCGATAGCTACACCTTC. It specifies CASSRRQGDSYTF.

The gene calls are TRBV28 and TRBJ1-2; 8 positions agree with TRBD1. In germline, CDR1 is MDHEN, CDR2 SYDVKM. With 1 base clipped from V and 14 bases from J, the junction kept 15 bases outside the gene matches. The length of the CDR3 is 15 residues. The CDR3: CASSLSDRGRRGGTF. In DNA, the CDR3 is TGTGCCAGCAGTTTATCCGACAGGGGCCGTCGGGGAGGGACCTTC.

The chain couples TRBV5-1 to TRBJ2-1, with D perhaps being TRBD1 or TRBD2 (5 bases each). CDR1 and CDR2 from the germline V gene are SGHRS and YFSETQ. This CDR3 is built from 14 residues. Trimming left V 5 bases short and J 2 bases short, with 11 bases between. CDR3 DNA sequence: TGCGCCAGCAGACGGGACGCAACCTACAATGAGCAGTTCTTC. Its translation: CASRRDATYNEQFF.

The chain carries TRBV25-1 and TRBJ2-5; D is unclear. Trimming stripped 10 bases from V and 3 bases from J, with 18 bases between. Germline V gene lookup returns CDR1 MGHDK and CDR2 SYGVNS. This CDR3 has 14 residues. The CDR3 is CATTIQSREETQYF. CDR3 coding DNA: TGTGCCACCACGATCCAGTCTAGGGAAGAGACCCAGTACTTC.